This T cell receptor (beta chain) was identified in a study of response to subunit inactivated influenza vaccine. The study, taken as a whole, reports: The authors suggested that every seasonal influenza vaccination recruits few new T cells.

Trimming removed 1 base from V and 7 bases from J; junction bases left unmatched: 7. Germline CDR1 is LGHNA and CDR2 is YSLEER. This CDR3 spans 17 amino acids. This clonotype was detected a few times. Its antigen is not known. MiXCR, applied by TCRdb to the RT-PCR reads, yields one record per CDR3 protein. The sample shows 500,000 or so distinct CDR3 sequences, approximately 17% of them seen only once. This TCR derives from a man in his fifties or sixties who received an inactivated influenza vaccine. Specimen: CD4+ T cells sorted from PBMCs, collected roughly 24 months after vaccination. The rearrangement joins TRBV4-3 to TRBJ2-1; 13 positions agree with TRBD2. The DNA of the CDR3 is TGCGCCAGCAGCCAAGGCCCGGGGACTAGCGGGGTTAATGAGCAGTTCTTC. Protein product: CASSQGPGTSGVNEQFF.